This TCR beta chain was sequenced for a study of T cells in Graves' hyperthyroidism and ophthalmopathy. This clonotype was detected only a few times. Its target is not known. Researchers took RNA transcripts and amplified the TCR beta CDR3 regions from them. Researchers ran a first-round RT-PCR on the TCR CDR3 using the HTBI primer set. TCRdb recomputed calls from the multiplex PCR reads with MiXCR, one row per CDR3 protein. The sample holds around 720,000 distinct CDR3 sequences; 30% to 40% are singletons and the top ten take around 30%. Study-wide points: Most clonotypes expanded in thyroid above 0.001 were likewise present in blood. Researchers report that a 13 V-J model separated ophthalmopathy from stable hyperthyroidism.

Hyperthyroidism was newly diagnosed in patients aged 18 to 65 (duration under 2 months). Trimming shortened V by 0 bases and J by 0 bases, and 9 bases separated the two germline ends. CDR1 SGHKS and CDR2 YYEKEE come from the germline V gene (reference sequence). This CDR3 comprises 15 residues. Sequencing was done on a sample of blood. The rearrangement joins TRBV5-5 to TRBJ1-2; D gene unclear. This sequence was found in a woman aged 35 to 49 with Graves' hyperthyroidism. The CDR3 region is CASSLEVRSNYGYTF. CDR3 DNA sequence: TGTGCCAGCAGCTTGGAGGTCCGATCTAACTATGGCTACACCTTC. The full variable domain, with the rest looked up from reference TRBV5-5 and TRBJ1-2, is DAGVTQSPTHLIKTRGQQVTLRCSPISGHKSVSWYQQVLGQGPQFIFQYYEKEERGRGNFPDRFSARQFPNYSSELNVNALLLGDSALYLCASSLEVRSNYGYTFGSGTRLTVV.